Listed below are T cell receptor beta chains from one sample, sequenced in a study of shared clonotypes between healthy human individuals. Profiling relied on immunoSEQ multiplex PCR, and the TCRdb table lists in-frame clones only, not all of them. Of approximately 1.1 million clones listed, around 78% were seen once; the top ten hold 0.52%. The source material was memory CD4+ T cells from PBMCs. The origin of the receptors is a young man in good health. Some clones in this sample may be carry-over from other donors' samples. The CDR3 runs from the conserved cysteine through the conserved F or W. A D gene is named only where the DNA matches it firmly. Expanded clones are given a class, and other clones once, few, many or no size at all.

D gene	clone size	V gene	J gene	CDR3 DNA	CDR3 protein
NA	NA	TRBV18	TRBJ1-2	TGTGCCAGCTCACCGAACGCCGGGAGCTATGGCTACACCTTC	CASSPNAGSYGYTF
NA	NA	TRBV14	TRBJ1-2	TGTGCCAGCAGCCAAGAGTTGGCGGGTGGCTACACCTTC	CASSQELAGGYTF
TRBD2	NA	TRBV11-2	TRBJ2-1	TGTGCCAGCAGCCAGCGACTAGCGGCCACCGGGGATGAGCAGTTCTTC	CASSQRLAATGDEQFF
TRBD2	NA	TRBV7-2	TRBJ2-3	TGTGCCAGCAGCTTAGCTAGCGGGAGCGCAGATACGCAGTATTTT	CASSLASGSADTQYF
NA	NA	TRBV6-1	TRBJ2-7	TGTGCCAGCAGCGATTCCTCGGGCCAGTACTTC	CASSDSSGQYF
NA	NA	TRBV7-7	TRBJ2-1	TGTGCCAGCGCCGCCGGGGGAAAAGGTGAGCAGTTCTTC	CASAAGGKGEQFF
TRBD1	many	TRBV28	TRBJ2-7	TGTGCCAGCAGCGGGGACAGGGGGAAGCGACTTGGCTACGAGCAGTACTTC	CASSGDRGKRLGYEQYF
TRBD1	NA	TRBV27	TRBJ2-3	TGTGCCAGCAGGCGACAGGGAACCACAGATACGCAGTATTTT	CASRRQGTTDTQYF
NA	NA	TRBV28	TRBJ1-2	TGTGCCAGCAGTTTAGGCGGCTATGGCTACACCTTC	CASSLGGYGYTF
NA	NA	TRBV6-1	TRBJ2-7	TGTGCCAGCACTTCGGGAGTAAACGAGCAGTACTTC	CASTSGVNEQYF
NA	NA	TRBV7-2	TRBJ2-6	TGTGCCAGCAGCTATCAAGGGGGATCCGGGGCCAACGTCCTGACTTTC	CASSYQGGSGANVLTF
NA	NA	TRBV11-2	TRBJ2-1	TGTGCCAGCAGTGGTAATGAGCAGTTCTTC	CASSGNEQFF